A selection of T cell receptor beta chains follows, all from one sample in a study of OX40 agonist ivuxolimab in advanced cancers. Sequencing used immunoSEQ multiplex PCR; TCRdb keeps in-frame clones, though not all of them. This sample carries around 64,000 clones, 70% to 90% of them seen once, and the ten largest clones take about 1.3%. This material consisted of CD4+ or CD8+ T cells sorted from blood, taken in a trial of the OX40 agonist ivuxolimab. Receptors originate from an adult with an advanced solid tumor such as melanoma, head and neck, liver or kidney cancer. Both conserved end residues are part of each CDR3. The D gene is left open where the match is weak. Size is stated for part of the rows, as once, few or many counts, or as a class when the clone is expanded.

clone_size: -
j_call: TRBJ2-1
d_call: -
v_call: TRBV27
cdr3_nt: TGTGCCAGCAAAATAGGGGGGGGGTATTCCTACAATGAGCAGTTCTTC
cdr3_aa: CASKIGGGYSYNEQFF

clone_size: -
j_call: TRBJ1-2
d_call: -
v_call: TRBV7-8
cdr3_nt: TGTGCCAGCAGCTTAGTAGGGAACTATGGCTACACCTTC
cdr3_aa: CASSLVGNYGYTF

clone_size: -
j_call: TRBJ1-2
d_call: -
v_call: TRBV7-2
cdr3_nt: TGTGCCAGCAGCCTGGGTCGTGGCAGAGACGGCTATGGCTACACCTTC
cdr3_aa: CASSLGRGRDGYGYTF

clone_size: -
j_call: TRBJ1-5
d_call: -
v_call: TRBV7-2
cdr3_nt: TGTGCCAGCAGCGTCGACAGGAGTAGCAATCAGCCCCAGCATTTT
cdr3_aa: CASSVDRSSNQPQHF

clone_size: -
j_call: TRBJ2-5
d_call: TRBD2
v_call: TRBV7-2
cdr3_nt: TGTGCCAGCAGCAGGACTAGCGGGACGAGTGAGACCCAGTACTTC
cdr3_aa: CASSRTSGTSETQYF

clone_size: -
j_call: TRBJ1-6
d_call: -
v_call: TRBV19
cdr3_nt: TGTGCCAGTAGTATTGGTCCGGGCTCGCGGGATTCACCCCTCCACTTT
cdr3_aa: CASSIGPGSRDSPLHF

clone_size: -
j_call: TRBJ1-3
d_call: -
v_call: TRBV5-6
cdr3_nt: TGTGCCAGCAGCTTGTTTTGGGGGAGCTCTGGAAACACCATATATTTT
cdr3_aa: CASSLFWGSSGNTIYF

clone_size: -
j_call: TRBJ2-2
d_call: -
v_call: TRBV14
cdr3_nt: TGTGCCAGCAGGGGGACGGCTAGCGGGGAGCTGTTTTTT
cdr3_aa: CASRGTASGELFF

clone_size: -
j_call: TRBJ2-5
d_call: -
v_call: TRBV5-1
cdr3_nt: TGCGCCAGCAGCGCCCAAGAGACCCAGTACTTC
cdr3_aa: CASSAQETQYF

clone_size: once
j_call: TRBJ2-3
d_call: -
v_call: TRBV7-9
cdr3_nt: TGTGCCAGCAGCCAAAGCACAGATACGCAGTATTTT
cdr3_aa: CASSQSTDTQYF

clone_size: -
j_call: TRBJ2-3
d_call: TRBD2
v_call: TRBV29-1
cdr3_nt: TGCAGCGGTAGCGGGGGGTTTGATACGCAGTATTTT
cdr3_aa: CSGSGGFDTQYF

clone_size: -
j_call: TRBJ1-3
d_call: TRBD1
v_call: TRBV5-1
cdr3_nt: TGCGCCAGCAGCTTGGACAGGGGGCAAAACACCATATATTTT
cdr3_aa: CASSLDRGQNTIYF

clone_size: -
j_call: TRBJ1-5
d_call: -
v_call: TRBV28
cdr3_nt: TGTGCCAGCAGGAGGGACATCAATCAGCCCCAGCATTTT
cdr3_aa: CASRRDINQPQHF

clone_size: -
j_call: TRBJ2-3
d_call: -
v_call: TRBV1
cdr3_nt: TGCACCAGCAGCCAAGAAGGGCTAGCGGGGGCCTGCACAGATACGCAGTATTTT
cdr3_aa: CTSSQEGLAGACTDTQYF

clone_size: -
j_call: TRBJ1-6
d_call: -
v_call: TRBV2
cdr3_nt: TGTGCCAGCACAGCCTATCCTCGTTCACCCCTCCACTTT
cdr3_aa: CASTAYPRSPLHF

clone_size: -
j_call: TRBJ2-2
d_call: -
v_call: TRBV5-4
cdr3_nt: TGTGCCAGCAGCTTGGGTGGGGAAGGCACCGGGGAGCTGTTTTTT
cdr3_aa: CASSLGGEGTGELFF

clone_size: -
j_call: TRBJ2-1
d_call: -
v_call: TRBV4-1
cdr3_nt: TGCGCCAGCAGCCTGCGGCAAGGTGGGGCTAGCGCATTATACAATGAGCAGTTCTTC
cdr3_aa: CASSLRQGGASALYNEQFF

clone_size: -
j_call: TRBJ2-5
d_call: -
v_call: TRBV19
cdr3_nt: TGTGCCAGTAGTATTATCGGGGGGCGTAAAGAGACCCAGTACTTC
cdr3_aa: CASSIIGGRKETQYF

clone_size: -
j_call: TRBJ1-1
d_call: -
v_call: TRBV6-5
cdr3_nt: TGTGCCAGCAGTTACTCGGGAGCGGGGGGGGGTGAAGCTTTCTTT
cdr3_aa: CASSYSGAGGGEAFF

clone_size: -
j_call: TRBJ2-1
d_call: TRBD2
v_call: TRBV19
cdr3_nt: TGTGCCAGTAGTATAACTAGCGTAGACAATGAGCAGTTCTTC
cdr3_aa: CASSITSVDNEQFF

clone_size: -
j_call: TRBJ1-5
d_call: TRBD1
v_call: TRBV29-1
cdr3_nt: TGCAGCGTAGAGGGACAGGCCAATCAGCCCCAGCATTTT
cdr3_aa: CSVEGQANQPQHF

clone_size: -
j_call: TRBJ1-1
d_call: TRBD1
v_call: TRBV5-1
cdr3_nt: TGCGCCAGCAGCTCGACGGACAGGGGGCGGACTGAAGCTTTCTTT
cdr3_aa: CASSSTDRGRTEAFF

clone_size: -
j_call: TRBJ1-2
d_call: -
v_call: TRBV19
cdr3_nt: TGTGCCAGTAGTATCCGGGGCGGGCACAACACCTTC
cdr3_aa: CASSIRGGHNTF

clone_size: -
j_call: TRBJ1-2
d_call: -
v_call: TRBV11-2
cdr3_nt: TGTGCCAGCAGCCCTCGGTCGTACTATGGCTACACCTTC
cdr3_aa: CASSPRSYYGYTF

clone_size: -
j_call: TRBJ1-2
d_call: -
v_call: TRBV28
cdr3_nt: TGTGCCAGCAGTACGGGAGTCCATGGCTACACCTTC
cdr3_aa: CASSTGVHGYTF

clone_size: once
j_call: TRBJ1-5
d_call: TRBD1
v_call: TRBV19
cdr3_nt: TGTGCCAGTAGTATCGACAGGGACTACAATCAGCCCCAGCATTTT
cdr3_aa: CASSIDRDYNQPQHF

clone_size: -
j_call: TRBJ2-2
d_call: -
v_call: TRBV4-3
cdr3_nt: TGCGCCAGCAGCCAGGGCAACGCGGGTACCGGGGAGCTGTTTTTT
cdr3_aa: CASSQGNAGTGELFF